The 4 T cell receptor beta chains below were found in one sample sequenced in a study of cytomegalovirus exposure and HLA in healthy donors. PCR involved 60 Vbeta and 13 Jbeta primers. Data came from immunoSEQ multiplex PCR; TCRdb stores just in-frame clones and leaves some out. Of around 140,000 clones in the sample, about 9.2% were seen once. The sequenced sample consisted of PBMCs. These receptors originate from a woman in her forties in good health and CMV-seropositive.

The chain has TRBV18 and TRBJ2-5; D gene ambiguous. This CDR3 is built from 12 residues. Germline V gene lookup returns CDR1 KGHSH and CDR2 LQKENI. Trimming shortened V by 6 bases and J by 2 bases, and 7 bases separated the two germline ends. CDR3 residues: CASSELQETQYF. DNA for the CDR3: TGTGCCAGCTCCGAACTTCAAGAGACCCAGTACTTC. The full variable domain, its missing parts supplied by reference TRBV18 and TRBJ2-5, is NAGVMQNPRHLVRRRGQEARLRCSPMKGHSHVYWYRQLPEEGLKFMVYLQKENIIDESGMPKERFSAEFPKEGPSILRIQQVVRGDSAAYFCASSELQETQYFGPGTRLLVL.

Comments on this clone: Other nucleotide sequences from this sample produce the same CDR3. The CDR3 DNA sequence: TGTGCCAGCAGTGACCAGGGTTCCTATAATTCACCCCTCCACTTT. The encoded protein is CASSDQGSYNSPLHF. The rearrangement links TRBV2 to TRBJ1-6; perhaps TRBD1 as D (5 bases). V was pared by 3 bases and J by 1 base, with 7 bases between. CDR1 and CDR2 (germline): SNHLY, FYNNEI. The CDR3 has 15 residues.

The V and J genes are TRBV19 and TRBJ2-1, with 11 positions matching TRBD1. This CDR3 region has 18 residues. Germline V gives CDR1 LNHDA, CDR2 SQIVND (reference sequence). The ends lost 3 bases at V and 5 bases at J; junction bases unmatched: 12. CDR3: CASSIRRSDRGQDNEQFF. The CDR3 DNA reads TGTGCCAGTAGTATCCGTCGTTCGGACAGGGGGCAAGACAATGAGCAGTTCTTC.

There are a few counts of this clone. This sequence joins TRBV27 and TRBJ1-6, with D tentatively TRBD1 (6 bases). This CDR3 comprises 15 residues. Trimming took 4 bases from V and 8 from J, leaving 15 bases between them. CDR1 and CDR2 from the germline V gene are MNHEY and SMNVEV (reference sequence). This CDR3 is CASSWGKGVHSPLHF. In nucleotides, the CDR3 is TGTGCCAGCAGTTGGGGCAAGGGGGTCCATTCACCCCTCCACTTT.